The rows below give T cell receptor beta chains drawn from one sample of a study of OX40 agonist ivuxolimab in advanced cancers. Sequenced by immunoSEQ multiplex PCR; TCRdb stores in-frame clones only, minus some. The sample has approximately 50,000 clones; about 82% are singletons. The sample consisted of CD4+ or CD8+ T cells sorted from blood, taken in a trial of the OX40 agonist ivuxolimab. The receptor set was obtained from an adult with an advanced solid tumor such as melanoma, head and neck, liver or kidney cancer. The CDR3 runs from the conserved cysteine through the conserved F or W. A D gene is named only where the DNA matches it firmly. Where a row states a size, it is once, few, many or the class of an expanded clone; other rows omit it.

TRBV7-2	.	.	TRBJ1-1	TGTGCCAGCAGCTTTCATACAGGGATCGGCACTGAAGCTTTCTTT	CASSFHTGIGTEAFF
TRBV9	.	few	TRBJ1-3	TGTGCCAGCAGCGTGGACGGGCCTCACCTTGGAAACACCATATATTTT	CASSVDGPHLGNTIYF
TRBV10-3	.	.	TRBJ1-5	TGTGCCATCAGTGACAGTAGTTTAACGGGGGAGCCCCAGCATTTT	CAISDSSLTGEPQHF
TRBV19	.	few	TRBJ1-5	TGTGCCAGTAGTATACAGGGCGATCAGCCCCAGCATTTT	CASSIQGDQPQHF
TRBV28	.	.	TRBJ2-7	TGTGCCAGCAGTTCCACCCCGGGGTACGAGCAGTACTTC	CASSSTPGYEQYF
TRBV10-3	.	.	TRBJ1-5	TGTGCCATCAGTCTGGACCGAAGGGGAGCTGATCAGCCCCAGCATTTT	CAISLDRRGADQPQHF
TRBV4-2	.	.	TRBJ2-4	TGTGCCAGCAGCCAGGACGATGTGGCGGCCATTCAGTACTTC	CASSQDDVAAIQYF
TRBV7-2	.	.	TRBJ1-1	TGTGCCAGCAGCTTCAGGGAACGCGGGGTCGCTGAAGCTTTCTTT	CASSFRERGVAEAFF
TRBV4-1	TRBD2	.	TRBJ2-5	TGCGCCAGCAGCCAATGGGGTAGCGGGGGCGTAGAAGAGCAGTACTTC	CASSQWGSGGVEEQYF
TRBV4-1	TRBD1	.	TRBJ2-7	TGCGCCAGCAGCCAAGACCCGGGACAGGCCGGGGCCGAGCAGTACTTC	CASSQDPGQAGAEQYF
TRBV18	TRBD1	.	TRBJ2-5	TGTGCCAGCTCATCCCTACAGGGGGGAGGCCAAGAGACCCAGTACTTC	CASSSLQGGGQETQYF
TRBV27	TRBD2	.	TRBJ2-7	TGTGCCAGCAGTTTAAGTAGCGGGGTTTACGAGCAGTACTTC	CASSLSSGVYEQYF
TRBV9	.	.	TRBJ2-1	TGTGCCAGCAGCGTAGGGATGAGAGACAATGAGCAGTTCTTC	CASSVGMRDNEQFF
TRBV4-2	.	.	TRBJ2-3	TGTGCCAGCAGCCAAGATCGTACAGATACGCAGTATTTT	CASSQDRTDTQYF
TRBV5-6	.	.	TRBJ2-2	TGTGCCAGCAGCTTGGCCGGAACTTACAACACCGGGGAGCTGTTTTTT	CASSLAGTYNTGELFF
TRBV5-8	.	.	TRBJ2-5	TGTGCCAGCAGCTTGGTGCCGGGACTAGAGACCCAGTACTTC	CASSLVPGLETQYF
TRBV5-1	.	.	TRBJ1-1	TGCGCCAGCAGCGGGGGGGGCGCCGGGAACACTGAAGCTTTCTTT	CASSGGGAGNTEAFF
TRBV7-3	.	.	TRBJ2-1	TGTGCCAGCAGCTTAAGTCTGGCCGCGGGGAGCTCCTACAATGAGCAGTTCTTC	CASSLSLAAGSSYNEQFF
TRBV28	.	.	TRBJ2-5	TGTGCCAGCCGACAAGAGACCCAGTACTTC	CASRQETQYF
TRBV29-1	TRBD2	.	TRBJ2-4	TGCAGCGTTGAGGGAGGGAAAAACATTCAGTACTTC	CSVEGGKNIQYF
TRBV30	.	.	TRBJ2-2	TGTGCCTGGAGTTCCTCGACCGGACGGGAGCTGTTTTTT	CAWSSSTGRELFF
TRBV6-6	.	.	TRBJ1-3	TGTGCCAGCAGTTACTCGTTCCCCGGAAACACCATATATTTT	CASSYSFPGNTIYF
TRBV7-8	TRBD2	.	TRBJ2-5	TGTGCCAGCAGACAGAGACTAGCGGGGGGGTGGACCCAGTACTTC	CASRQRLAGGWTQYF
TRBV7-3	.	.	TRBJ2-3	TGTGCCAGCACCCCGAGGGGGGGGGCTATCTCCACAGATACGCAGTATTTT	CASTPRGGAISTDTQYF
TRBV9	TRBD1	.	TRBJ1-3	TGTGCCAGCAGCGCGGTGACCGGGACAGCCCTCTCTGGAAACACCATATATTTT	CASSAVTGTALSGNTIYF
TRBV27	.	.	TRBJ2-3	TGTGCCAGCAGTTCTCCACGGGGTCCAGATACGCAGTATTTT	CASSSPRGPDTQYF
TRBV2	.	.	TRBJ1-4	TGTGCCAGCAAGGAGGGGCTGTCTAATGAAAAACTGTTTTTT	CASKEGLSNEKLFF
TRBV27	.	once	TRBJ1-6	TGTGCCAGCAGTTTAAACAGGGAGCGGGTCCGTAGCTCACCCCTCCACTTT	CASSLNRERVRSSPLHF
TRBV28	.	.	TRBJ2-4	TGTGCCAGCAGTTTAATCCCCAATGGCAAAAACATTCAGTACTTC	CASSLIPNGKNIQYF
TRBV2	TRBD1	.	TRBJ2-7	TGTGCCAGCCAAGGGACAGATTCCTACGAGCAGTACTTC	CASQGTDSYEQYF
TRBV29-1	TRBD2	.	TRBJ2-2	TGCAGCGGAGAGACTAGCGGGGGTACCGGGGAGCTGTTTTTT	CSGETSGGTGELFF
TRBV7-3	.	.	TRBJ2-2	TGTGCCAGCAGCTCACCCGGGACCGGGGAGCTGTTTTTT	CASSSPGTGELFF
TRBV6-1	TRBD2	.	TRBJ2-1	TGTGCCAGCAGTCTCGGAGCGGGGGACAATGAGCAGTTCTTC	CASSLGAGDNEQFF
TRBV5-6	.	.	TRBJ1-2	TGTGCCAGCAGTGACTCCTTACGCCCCCTCTATGGCTACACCTTC	CASSDSLRPLYGYTF
TRBV5-4	TRBD2	few	TRBJ2-7	TGTGCCAGCAGCTTGAGGGAAGGGACTAGCGAGCAGTACTTC	CASSLREGTSEQYF
TRBV7-3	.	.	TRBJ2-1	TGTGCCAGCAGCTTAATAGGGGGACGCTACAATGAGCAGTTCTTC	CASSLIGGRYNEQFF
TRBV28	TRBD1	.	TRBJ1-5	TGTGCCAGCAGTTCATCGGGACAGATAAATCAGCCCCAGCATTTT	CASSSSGQINQPQHF
TRBV18	.	.	TRBJ2-7	TGTGCCAGCTCACCTGAACAATACGAGCAGTACTTC	CASSPEQYEQYF
TRBV19	TRBD1	.	TRBJ2-3	TGTGCCAGTAGTGTCGGACAGGGGAGGCTAGATACGCAGTATTTT	CASSVGQGRLDTQYF
TRBV10-3	TRBD2	.	TRBJ2-7	TGTGCCATCAATGCGACTAGCGGCCGGGGCGAGCAGTACTTC	CAINATSGRGEQYF
TRBV27	.	.	TRBJ2-1	TGTGCCAGCAGTTTGACTCCTGGGAATGAGCAGTTCTTC	CASSLTPGNEQFF
TRBV5-1	.	.	TRBJ2-1	TGCGCCAGCAGCTTGGGACCGGGGGGCCACAATGAGCAGTTCTTC	CASSLGPGGHNEQFF
TRBV27	.	.	TRBJ1-6	TGTGCCAGCAGTTGGGAGGGAAATTCACCCCTCCACTTT	CASSWEGNSPLHF
TRBV7-9	TRBD1	.	TRBJ2-1	TGTGCCAGCAGCTTAGAACAGGGGGCCTACAATGAGCAGTTCTTC	CASSLEQGAYNEQFF
TRBV4-1	TRBD2	.	TRBJ2-5	TGCGCCAGCAGCCAAGAAGGTAGCGGGGGGCTCCAAGAGACCCAGTACTTC	CASSQEGSGGLQETQYF
TRBV11-2	.	few	TRBJ2-1	TGTGCCAGCAGCTCCCTGAAGGATGGGGTTGAGCAGTTCTTC	CASSSLKDGVEQFF
TRBV4-2	.	.	TRBJ2-1	TGTGCCAGCAGCCAAGAAGCAGGGAATGAGCAGTTCTTC	CASSQEAGNEQFF
TRBV11-2	TRBD1	once	TRBJ1-1	TGTGCCAGCAGCTTAAGGGCCTCGGGTGGGGACAGTCTCACTGAAGCTTTCTTT	CASSLRASGGDSLTEAFF